Here is one T cell receptor (beta chain) with its context. The sample contains more than one DNA sequence encoding this CDR3. These data belong to a study of shared clonotypes between healthy human individuals. The CDR3 contains 15 residues. Germline-derived CDR1 and CDR2 are MNHEY and SVGAGI. Trimming removed 2 bases from V and 0 bases from J, with 7 bases in between. Sequencing was performed with immunoSEQ multiplex PCR; in TCRdb, only in-frame clones are kept and a portion is missing. The data show a few million clones, about nine tenths seen once. The gene calls are TRBV6-5 and TRBJ2-2, with D possibly being TRBD1 (5 bases). The sequence derives from a man between 18 and 35 years old in good health. Some clones in this sample may be carry-over from other donors' samples. The specimen sequenced was naive CD4+ T cells from PBMCs. As to subset: CD45RA+ positively selected. The CDR3 sequence is CASSYRQSNTGELFF. The CDR3 DNA follows: TGTGCCAGCAGTTACAGACAGTCGAACACCGGGGAGCTGTTTTTT.